The 2 T cell receptor beta chains reported below all come from one sample, sequenced in a study of PD-L1 blockade in urothelial cancer. Noted time point: peripheral blood 6 weeks after treatment start. The data were produced by immunoSEQ multiplex PCR, yet TCRdb's version contains in-frame clones alone and is incomplete. The top ten clones hold around 3.7% of a sample with some 110,000 clones, approximately 89% of them seen once. The sequenced sample was PBMCs, obtained around atezolizumab (anti-PD-L1) treatment. These receptors all come from a man aged 60-69 years with urothelial cancer.

This sequence joins TRBV4-1 and TRBJ2-4; D may be TRBD2 (5 bases). The V gene's germline CDR1 is MGHRA and CDR2 YSYEKL. The germline V and J ends were trimmed by 1 base and 5 bases, with 30 bases remaining between them. CDR3 length: 21 residues. CDR3 DNA sequence: TGCGCCAGCAGCCAAGGAGGGATTCGGTTTATCCGAACGAGTCTCGAAAACATTCAGTACTTC. It codes for CASSQGGIRFIRTSLENIQYF.

The chain recombines TRBV2 with TRBJ2-2, with TRBD2 identical over 10 bases. The CDR3 totals 18 residues. Germline loops: CDR1 SNHLY, CDR2 FYNNEI. Trimming cost V 5 bases and J 4 bases; bases outside gene matches: 13. CDR3 amino acids: CASSTLAGVSGPTGELFF. DNA of the CDR3: TGTGCCAGCAGTACCCTAGCGGGAGTGTCGGGGCCCACCGGGGAGCTGTTTTTT.